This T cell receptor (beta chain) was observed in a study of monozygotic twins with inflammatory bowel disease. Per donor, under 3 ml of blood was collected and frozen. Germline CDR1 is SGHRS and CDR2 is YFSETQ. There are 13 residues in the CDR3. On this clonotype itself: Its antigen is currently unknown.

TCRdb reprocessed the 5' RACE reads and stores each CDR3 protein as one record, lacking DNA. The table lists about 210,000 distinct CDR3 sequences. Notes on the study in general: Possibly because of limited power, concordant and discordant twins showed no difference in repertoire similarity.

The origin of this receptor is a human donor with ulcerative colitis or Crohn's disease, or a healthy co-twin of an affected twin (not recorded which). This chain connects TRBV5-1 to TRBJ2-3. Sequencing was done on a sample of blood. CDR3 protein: CASREEGTDTQYF.